This T cell receptor (beta chain) derives from a study of neurological immune-mediated disorders. 5'RACE with 10-nucleotide random UMIs generated the cDNA. TCRdb redid the calling of the 5' RACE reads with MiXCR, one entry per CDR3 protein. The repertoire holds 44,000 or so distinct CDR3 sequences, over 6% seen once, with 0.55% to 0.6% in the top ten. At least ten counts were recorded for this clonotype. Antigen: not known. The sorted libraries were made from under 1.2 million CD4+ or CD8+ T cells. Study observations and caveats: No expanded-clone CDR3 amino acid sequence recurred across subjects, suggesting private TCR-beta repertoires. Healthy controls had more TCR clonal expansion than multiple sclerosis, which showed the least, whereas HTLV-1-associated myelopathy showed the most.

The material sequenced was CD4+ T cells from blood. This TCR was recovered from a woman aged 40 to 50 in good health.

The CDR3 nucleotides read TGTGCCAGCATGAATTACAGGGGAAGGAATCAGCCCCAGCATTTT. Protein sequence: CASMNYRGRNQPQHF. The V and J genes are TRBV6-2 or TRBV6-3 and TRBJ1-5, with TRBD1 matching over 7 bases. J gave up 4 bases and V 7 bases, and 10 bases lay outside the gene matches. This CDR3 comprises 15 residues. The germline gives CDR1 MNHEY, CDR2 SVGEGT.